The present entry profiles one T cell receptor (beta chain) with its context. How the authors handled the data: Reference gene primers were amplified, and this amplification served to estimate nucleated cell counts. Method: immunoSEQ multiplex PCR; TCRdb's copy keeps in-frame clones and lacks some. V, J and clone size were drawn from that table, and D and trimming were deduced from the DNA. The sample lists 150,000 to 200,000 clones; around 89% were seen once. This specimen comes from a study of blood T cell repertoires in COVID-19. The sequencing input was peripheral blood. This clonotype was obtained from a man aged 18 to 29 who had recovered from COVID-19.

The chain's CDR3 is CASSFSGQANTEAFF. CDR3 DNA: TGCGCCAGCAGCTTCTCCGGACAGGCGAACACTGAAGCTTTCTTT. The V call is TRBV5-1, the J call TRBJ1-1, with 7 bases that match TRBD1. J gave up 1 base and V 2 bases, and 5 bases lay outside the gene matches. This CDR3 has 15 residues. Germline V lookup: CDR1 SGHRS, CDR2 YFSETQ.